This T cell receptor (beta chain) was profiled in a study of regulatory T cells in long-lasting Graves disease. Background on the study: Antithyroid drug use was under 3 months in newly diagnosed Graves' patients.

Looked up from germline, CDR1 is SEHNR and CDR2 is FQNEAQ (reference sequence). The V end was cut by 5 bases, the J end by 4 bases, with 12 bases between. The CDR3 loop spans 13 amino acids. The time point: newly diagnosed GD, antithyroid drugs for less than 3 months. PBMCs were the source of the RNA used for TCR sequencing. Patient provenance is recorded as an endocrinology department in Xi'an, China. A blood draw put around 9 milliliters of peripheral blood into EDTA tubes. Assembly of TCR beta libraries relied on iRepertoire HTBI primers together with Arm-PCR of CDR3 regions. TCRdb redid the calling of the multiplex PCR reads with MiXCR, one entry per CDR3 protein. This sample yields about 520,000 distinct CDR3 sequences, of which around 11% are seen a single time; about 8.9% belongs to the top ten. These same data were also listed under a study on T cells in Graves' hyperthyroidism and ophthalmopathy. That study reports: The primer set for the first-round RT-PCR of the TCR CDR3 was HTBI.

The chain carries TRBV7-9 and TRBJ2-7; the D gene is possibly TRBD1 (6 bases). Here the sequenced sample was peripheral blood mononuclear cells (PBMCs), taken at new diagnosis, from a patient treated with antithyroid drugs. The receptor's source is a woman aged 30 to 39 with Graves disease. The CDR3: CASSPTTGYEQYF. The CDR3 bases are TGTGCCAGCAGCCCAACTACAGGGTACGAGCAGTACTTC.